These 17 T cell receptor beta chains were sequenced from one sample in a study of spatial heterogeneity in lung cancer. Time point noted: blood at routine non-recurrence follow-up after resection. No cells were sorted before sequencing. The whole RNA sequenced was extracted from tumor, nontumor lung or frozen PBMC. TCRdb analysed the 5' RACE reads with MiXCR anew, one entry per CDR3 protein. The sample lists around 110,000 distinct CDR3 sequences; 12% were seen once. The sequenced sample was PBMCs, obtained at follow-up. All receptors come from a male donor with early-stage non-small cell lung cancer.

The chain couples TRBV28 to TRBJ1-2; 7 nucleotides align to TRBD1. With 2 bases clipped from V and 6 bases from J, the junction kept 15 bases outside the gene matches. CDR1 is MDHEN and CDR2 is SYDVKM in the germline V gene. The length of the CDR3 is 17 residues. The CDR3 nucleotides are TGTGCCAGCAGTTTAGGTTTGACAGGGCAAAGGCAGGATGGCTACACCTTC. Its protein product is CASSLGLTGQRQDGYTF.

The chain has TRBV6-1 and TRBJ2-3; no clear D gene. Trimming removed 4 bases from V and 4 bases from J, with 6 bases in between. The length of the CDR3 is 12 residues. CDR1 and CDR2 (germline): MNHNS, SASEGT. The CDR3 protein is CASSGDADTQYF. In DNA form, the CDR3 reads TGTGCCAGCAGTGGCGACGCAGATACGCAGTATTTT.

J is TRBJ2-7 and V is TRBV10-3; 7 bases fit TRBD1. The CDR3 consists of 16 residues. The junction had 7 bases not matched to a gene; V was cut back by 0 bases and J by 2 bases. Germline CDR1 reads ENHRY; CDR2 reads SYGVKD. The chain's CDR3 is CAISESGGAGTYEQYF. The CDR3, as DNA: TGTGCCATCAGTGAGTCAGGGGGCGCTGGAACCTACGAGCAGTACTTC.

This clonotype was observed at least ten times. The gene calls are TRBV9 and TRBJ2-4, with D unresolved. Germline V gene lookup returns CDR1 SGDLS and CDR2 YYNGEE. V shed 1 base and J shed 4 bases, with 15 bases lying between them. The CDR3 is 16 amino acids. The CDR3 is CASSVSGLPQKNIQYF. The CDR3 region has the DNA TGTGCCAGCAGCGTATCCGGTCTGCCCCAAAAAAACATTCAGTACTTC.

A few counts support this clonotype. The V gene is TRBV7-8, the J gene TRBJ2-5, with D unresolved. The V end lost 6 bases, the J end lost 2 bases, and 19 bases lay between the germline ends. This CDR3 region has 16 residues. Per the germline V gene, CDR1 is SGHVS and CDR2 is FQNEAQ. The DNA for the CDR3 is TGTGCCAGCAGTTTTCGTCGGACCCTCTCTCAAGAGACCCAGTACTTC. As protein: CASSFRRTLSQETQYF. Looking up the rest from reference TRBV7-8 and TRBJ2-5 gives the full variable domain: GAGVSQSPRYKVAKRGQDVALRCDPISGHVSLFWYQQALGQGPEFLTYFQNEAQLDKSGLPSDRFFAERPEGSVSTLKIQRTQQEDSAVYLCASSFRRTLSQETQYFGPGTRLLVL.

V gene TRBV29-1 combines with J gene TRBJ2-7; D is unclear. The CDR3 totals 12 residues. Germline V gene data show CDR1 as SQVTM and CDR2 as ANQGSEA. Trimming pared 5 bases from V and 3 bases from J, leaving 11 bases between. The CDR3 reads CSVSVRNYEQYF. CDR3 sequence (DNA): TGCAGCGTTTCAGTCAGGAACTACGAGCAGTACTTC.

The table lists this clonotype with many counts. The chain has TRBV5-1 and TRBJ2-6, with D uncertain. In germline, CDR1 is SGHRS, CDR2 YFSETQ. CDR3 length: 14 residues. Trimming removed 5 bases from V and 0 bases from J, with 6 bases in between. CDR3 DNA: TGCGCCAGCAGGGCGGACTCTGGGGCCAACGTCCTGACTTTC. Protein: CASRADSGANVLTF.

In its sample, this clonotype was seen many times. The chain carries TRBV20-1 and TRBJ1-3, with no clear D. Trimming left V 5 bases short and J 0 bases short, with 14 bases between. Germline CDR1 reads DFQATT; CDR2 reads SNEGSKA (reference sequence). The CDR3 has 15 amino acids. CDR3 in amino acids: CSAQVPFSSGNTIYF. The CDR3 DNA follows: TGCAGTGCTCAAGTCCCCTTTAGCTCTGGAAACACCATATATTTT.

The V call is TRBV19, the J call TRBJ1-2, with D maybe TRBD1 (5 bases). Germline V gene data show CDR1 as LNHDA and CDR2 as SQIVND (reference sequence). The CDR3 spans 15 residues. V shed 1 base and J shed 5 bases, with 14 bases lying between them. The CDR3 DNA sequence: TGTGCCAGTAGTATAGCTCTGGGAAAGGGGTATGGCTACACCTTC. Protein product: CASSIALGKGYGYTF. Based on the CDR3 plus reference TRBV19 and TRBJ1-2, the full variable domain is DGGITQSPKYLFRKEGQNVTLSCEQNLNHDAMYWYRQDPGQGLRLIYYSQIVNDFQKGDIAEGYSVSREKKESFPLTVTSAQKNPTAFYLCASSIALGKGYGYTFGSGTRLTVV.

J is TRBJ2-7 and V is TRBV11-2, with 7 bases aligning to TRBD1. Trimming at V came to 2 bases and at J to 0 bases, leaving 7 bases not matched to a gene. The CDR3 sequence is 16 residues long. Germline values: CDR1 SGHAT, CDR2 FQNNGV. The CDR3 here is CASSLLATGPSYEQYF. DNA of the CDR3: TGTGCCAGCAGCTTACTGGCGACAGGGCCCTCCTACGAGCAGTACTTC.

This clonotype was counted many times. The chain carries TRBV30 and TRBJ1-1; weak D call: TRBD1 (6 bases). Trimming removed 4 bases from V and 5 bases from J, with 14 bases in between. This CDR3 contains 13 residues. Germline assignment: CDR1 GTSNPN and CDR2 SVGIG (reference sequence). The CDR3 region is CAWKWGARTEAFF. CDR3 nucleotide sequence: TGTGCCTGGAAATGGGGGGCGCGAACTGAAGCTTTCTTT.

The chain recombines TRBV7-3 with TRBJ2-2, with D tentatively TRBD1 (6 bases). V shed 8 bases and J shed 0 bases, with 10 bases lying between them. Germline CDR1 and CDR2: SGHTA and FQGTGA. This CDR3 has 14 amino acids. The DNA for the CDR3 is TGTGCCAGCGGCTCAGGGGCGAACACCGGGGAGCTGTTTTTT. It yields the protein CASGSGANTGELFF. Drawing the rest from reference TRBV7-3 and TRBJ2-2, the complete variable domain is GAGVSQTPSNKVTEKGKYVELRCDPISGHTALYWYRQSLGQGPEFLIYFQGTGAADDSGLPNDRFFAVRPEGSVSTLKIQRTERGDSAVYLCASGSGANTGELFFGEGSRLTVL.

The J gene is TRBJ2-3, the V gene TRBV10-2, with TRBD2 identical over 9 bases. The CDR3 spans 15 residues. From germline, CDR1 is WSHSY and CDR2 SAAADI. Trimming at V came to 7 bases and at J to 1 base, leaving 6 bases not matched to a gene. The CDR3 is CASTLAGLRTDTQYF. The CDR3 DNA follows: TGCGCCAGCACTCTAGCGGGGCTGCGCACAGATACGCAGTATTTT.

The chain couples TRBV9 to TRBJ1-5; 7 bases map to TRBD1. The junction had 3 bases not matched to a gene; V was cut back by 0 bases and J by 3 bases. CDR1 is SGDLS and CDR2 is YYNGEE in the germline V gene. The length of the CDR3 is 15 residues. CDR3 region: CASSVGGTDNQPQHF. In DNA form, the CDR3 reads TGTGCCAGCAGCGTAGGAGGGACAGACAATCAGCCCCAGCATTTT.

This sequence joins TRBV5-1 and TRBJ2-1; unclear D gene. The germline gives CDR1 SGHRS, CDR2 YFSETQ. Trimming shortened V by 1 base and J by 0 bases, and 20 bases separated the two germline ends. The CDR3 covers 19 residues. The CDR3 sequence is CASSLPPRRVANSYNEQFF. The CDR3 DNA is TGCGCCAGCAGCTTGCCCCCTAGAAGGGTGGCAAACTCCTACAATGAGCAGTTCTTC. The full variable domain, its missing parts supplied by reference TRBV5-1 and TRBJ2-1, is KAGVTQTPRYLIKTRGQQVTLSCSPISGHRSVSWYQQTPGQGLQFLFEYFSETQRNKGNFPGRFSGRQFSNSRSEMNVSTLELGDSALYLCASSLPPRRVANSYNEQFFGPGTRLTVL.

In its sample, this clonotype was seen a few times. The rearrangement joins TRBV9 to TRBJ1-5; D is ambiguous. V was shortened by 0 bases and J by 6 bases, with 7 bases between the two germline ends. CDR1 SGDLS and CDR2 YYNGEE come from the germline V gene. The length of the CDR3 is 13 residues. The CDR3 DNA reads TGTGCCAGCAGCGTAGACGGGTTTCAGCCCCAGCATTTT. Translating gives CASSVDGFQPQHF.

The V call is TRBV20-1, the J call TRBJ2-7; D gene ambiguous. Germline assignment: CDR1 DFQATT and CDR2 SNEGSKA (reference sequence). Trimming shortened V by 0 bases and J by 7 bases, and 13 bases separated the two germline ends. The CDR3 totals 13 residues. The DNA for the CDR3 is TGCAGTGCTAGAGATATCCAGCTATGGGAGCAGTACTTC. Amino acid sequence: CSARDIQLWEQYF.